This TCR beta chain was sequenced in a study of T cell responses to AZD1222 COVID-19 vaccine. About this clone: Its antigen remains unknown.

Findings and limits, study-wide: Elevations in Spike-specific TCR breadth and depth followed administration of two AZD1222 doses. The donor cohort was predominantly white British with a female majority, and clonal diversity may have been underestimated.

Sequencing used immunoSEQ multiplex PCR; TCRdb keeps in-frame clones, though not all of them. The data hold about 140,000 clones, with just over 90% observed a single time. This specimen was peripheral blood, taken on day 0 of MenACWY control vaccination. The source of this sequence is an adult in good health.

The CDR3 DNA reads as TGTGCCAGCAGTGGCCCTACTAAGGGGAGCCACTATGGCTACACCTTC. This translates into CASSGPTKGSHYGYTF. This sequence joins TRBV28 and TRBJ1-2, with D possibly matching TRBD1 (5 bases). CDR3 size: 16 residues. Trimming shortened V by 5 bases and J by 3 bases, and 19 bases separated the two germline ends. Germline V gene lookup returns CDR1 MDHEN and CDR2 SYDVKM.